This entry describes one TCR beta chain. This CDR3 has 14 residues. Looked up from germline, CDR1 is MNHEY and CDR2 is SVGAGI. Trimming cost V 8 bases and J 5 bases; bases outside gene matches: 6. The repertoire was sequenced with immunoSEQ multiplex PCR; TCRdb's copy has only in-frame clones and lacks some. The table includes 350,000 to 450,000 clones, around 90% detected once. The sample is drawn from a study of control samples from healthy donors and cancer patients. The source material was PBMCs. The receptor's source is a man aged 35 to 55 with head and neck cancer. The V and J genes are TRBV6-5 and TRBJ1-6, with TRBD1 identical over 7 bases. CDR3 coding DNA: TGTGCCAGCGTACGGGACAGCGATAATTCACCCCTCCACTTT. This translates into CASVRDSDNSPLHF.